This T cell receptor beta chain was recovered during a study of T-cell memory formation after mild COVID-19. MiXCR, run by TCRdb on the 5' RACE reads, gives a single entry per CDR3 protein. The table lists 150,000 or so distinct CDR3 sequences, roughly 28% of them singletons. Germline V gene data show CDR1 as SQVTM and CDR2 as ANQGSEA. CDR3 size: 14 residues. The V segment lost 6 bases and the J segment 2 bases; nucleotides outside the gene matches: 4. This clonotype turned up a few times. The source material was PBMCs or a T cell subset sorted from them (not recorded which). This TCR was recovered from an adult woman who had mild COVID-19 (a few samples of this study predate the infection). Cell type and time point are not known. The rearrangement uses TRBV29-1 and TRBJ2-2; 9 positions match TRBD1. The chain's CDR3 is CSVGDRDNTGELFF. The CDR3 bases are TGCAGCGTAGGGGACAGGGACAACACCGGGGAGCTGTTTTTT.